Following are 32 T cell receptor beta chains from one sample sequenced in a study of blood T cell repertoires in COVID-19. Sequenced by immunoSEQ multiplex PCR; TCRdb stores in-frame clones only, minus some. Of about 130,000 clones in the sample, roughly nine tenths were seen once. The specimen sequenced was peripheral blood. The receptors derive from a woman in her sixties or seventies with COVID-19, enrolled during active disease.

The chain combines TRBV7-9 with TRBJ2-6; D is possibly TRBD2 (6 bases). The V gene's germline CDR1 is SEHNR and CDR2 FQNEAQ (reference sequence). The CDR3 consists of 18 residues. The V gene lost 5 bases and the J gene lost 2 bases, with 19 bases spanning the gap. Here the CDR3 DNA reads TGTGCCAGCAGCCCCGAGAGGACTAAGGCTCCTGGGGCCAACGTCCTGACTTTC. The encoded protein is CASSPERTKAPGANVLTF.

The genes are TRBV5-1 and TRBJ1-3, with D unclear. Trimming shortened V by 5 bases and J by 1 base, and 16 bases separated the two germline ends. The CDR3 loop spans 16 amino acids. Germline CDR1 and CDR2: SGHRS and YFSETQ. The CDR3 reads CASRPAAGLSGNTIYF. In DNA, the CDR3 is TGCGCCAGCAGGCCGGCAGCAGGCCTTTCTGGAAACACCATATATTTT.

The CDR3 nucleotides are TGTGCCAGCAGCGTAGTTCGGCAGGGGGGAGCAGATACGCAGTATTTT. Amino acid sequence: CASSVVRQGGADTQYF. The chain uses TRBV9 and TRBJ2-3; the D gene is possibly TRBD1 (7 bases). Germline-derived CDR1 and CDR2 are SGDLS and YYNGEE. V was cut by 0 bases and J by 4 bases, with 15 bases left in between. The CDR3 is 16 residues long.

The J gene is TRBJ1-5, the V gene TRBV10-2, with 7 bases that match TRBD1. This CDR3 is 15 amino acids long. Looked up from germline, CDR1 is WSHSY and CDR2 is SAAADI. Losses at the gene ends were 0 bases for V and 3 bases for J; bases not matched to a gene: 2. The CDR3 protein is CASSESDRANQPQHF. CDR3 DNA sequence: TGCGCCAGCAGTGAGTCCGACAGGGCCAATCAGCCCCAGCATTTT.

This sequence joins TRBV30 and TRBJ2-7, with TRBD1 as a possible D gene (5 bases). Germline V gene sequence: CDR1 GTSNPN, CDR2 SVGIG (reference sequence). The V gene lost 4 bases and the J gene lost 1 base, with 17 bases spanning the gap. There are 15 residues in the CDR3. CDR3 sequence: CAWKKGTGESYEQYF. The CDR3 DNA sequence: TGTGCCTGGAAGAAGGGTACAGGTGAATCCTACGAGCAGTACTTC.

This clone was observed a handful of times. The rearrangement links TRBV6-5 to TRBJ2-7; D perhaps matches TRBD2 (6 bases). Trimming stripped 0 bases from V and 2 bases from J, with 11 bases between. Germline V lookup: CDR1 MNHEY, CDR2 SVGAGI. The CDR3 loop spans 15 amino acids. The CDR3 bases are TGTGCCAGCAGTTACTCGGGTTCTAGCGCCTACGAGCAGTACTTC. Its protein is CASSYSGSSAYEQYF.

This chain links TRBV18 with TRBJ1-5, with 9 bases lining up with TRBD1. Trimming took 2 bases from V and 5 from J; bases not matched to a gene: 7. This CDR3 region has 16 residues. The germline V gene encodes CDR1 KGHSH and CDR2 LQKENI. This CDR3 reads CASSPSRDRDHQPQHF. CDR3 DNA sequence: TGTGCCAGCTCACCAAGTCGGGACAGGGATCATCAGCCCCAGCATTTT.

The chain has TRBV14 and TRBJ1-1; D gene ambiguous. The germline V gene has CDR1 SGHDN and CDR2 FVKESK. The CDR3 has 13 amino acids. V lost 0 bases to trimming and J lost 1 base, with 3 bases between them. This chain's CDR3 is CASSQEQNTEAFF. Written as DNA, the CDR3 is TGTGCCAGCAGCCAAGAACAGAACACTGAAGCTTTCTTT.

This clone was recorded a few times. The rearrangement links TRBV5-6 to TRBJ1-4; 7 nucleotides align to TRBD1. The CDR3 consists of 14 residues. V lost 2 bases, J lost 3 bases, and 1 base stayed unmatched. Germline V CDR1 and CDR2: SGHDT, YYEEEE. The CDR3 spells CASSFGTANEKLFF. DNA of the CDR3: TGTGCCAGCAGCTTCGGGACAGCTAATGAAAAACTGTTTTTT.

V usage is TRBV4-1 and J usage is TRBJ2-2, with 10 bases lining up with TRBD1. The V gene's germline CDR1 is MGHRA and CDR2 YSYEKL. With V trimmed by 1 base and J by 5 bases, 4 bases remained unmatched. CDR3 length equals 16 residues. The CDR3 nucleotides read TGCGCCAGCAGCCAAGTACGACAGGGGGCGACCGGGGAGCTGTTTTTT. It is translated as CASSQVRQGATGELFF.

This chain links TRBV6-6 with TRBJ2-5; TRBD1 matches 8 bases. The junction had 4 bases not matched to a gene; V was cut back by 6 bases and J by 1 base. Germline CDR1 is MNHNY and CDR2 is SVGAGI (reference sequence). The CDR3 has 14 residues. The DNA for the CDR3 is TGTGCCAGCAGCGACAGGGGCGGCCAAGAGACCCAGTACTTC. This sequence encodes CASSDRGGQETQYF.

The chain couples TRBV4-1 to TRBJ2-2; 10 nucleotides line up with TRBD2. J was trimmed by 7 bases and V by 0 bases; bases with no gene match: 5. Germline CDR1 is MGHRA and CDR2 is YSYEKL. CDR3 length: 16 residues. As DNA, the CDR3 is TGCGCCAGCAGCCAAGAAGCGGGGGGGCTAGTCGGGGAGCTGTTTTTT. Its translation is CASSQEAGGLVGELFF.

The chain uses TRBV7-8 and TRBJ1-1; TRBD1 might be the D (6 bases). V lost 7 bases to trimming and J lost 3 bases, with 12 bases between them. This CDR3 spans 13 amino acids. Germline V gene sequence: CDR1 SGHVS, CDR2 FQNEAQ. CDR3 in DNA: TGTGCCAGCATCGCCCCAGGGGACACTGAAGCTTTCTTT. This translates into CASIAPGDTEAFF.

The chain is built from TRBV7-2 and TRBJ1-6, with D possibly being TRBD1 (5 bases). V was trimmed by 1 base and J by 1 base, leaving 5 bases between them. CDR3 length: 15 amino acids. Germline CDR1 SGHTA, CDR2 FQGNSA. DNA for the CDR3: TGTGCCAGCAGCTTAGGACAGTCCTATAATTCACCCCTCCACTTT. Translation: CASSLGQSYNSPLHF.

This clone was seen a single time. The chain uses TRBV4-1 and TRBJ1-6, with 10 bases that match TRBD1. The J segment lost 7 bases and the V segment lost 1 base, leaving 4 bases of the junction unmatched. There are 16 residues in the CDR3. Germline V lookup: CDR1 MGHRA, CDR2 YSYEKL. The chain's CDR3 is CASSQVRDRGNSPLHF. CDR3 coding DNA: TGCGCCAGCAGCCAAGTGAGGGACAGGGGCAATTCACCCCTCCACTTT.

The chain couples TRBV28 to TRBJ2-7, with D possibly matching TRBD2 (5 bases). The CDR3 sequence is 12 residues long. Germline assignment: CDR1 MDHEN and CDR2 SYDVKM. Trimming pared 6 bases from V and 6 bases from J, leaving 12 bases between. The CDR3 nucleotides are TGTGCCAGCAGGCCCGGGAACTCCGAGCAGTACTTC. This gives the protein CASRPGNSEQYF. The variable domain in full, completed from reference TRBV28 and TRBJ2-7, reads DVKVTQSSRYLVKRTGEKVFLECVQDMDHENMFWYRQDPGLGLRLIYFSYDVKMKEKGDIPEGYSVSREKKERFSLILESASTNQTSMYLCASRPGNSEQYFGPGTRLTVT.

The chain is built from TRBV15 and TRBJ1-4; D is possibly TRBD1 (6 bases). The V end was cut by 1 base, the J end by 0 bases, with 24 bases between. The CDR3 contains 21 residues. Germline V lookup: CDR1 LNHNV, CDR2 YYDKDF (reference sequence). Here the CDR3 reads CATSRGRGLDLQVATNEKLFF. The CDR3, as DNA: TGTGCCACCAGCAGAGGAAGGGGGTTGGATCTTCAGGTGGCAACTAATGAAAAACTGTTTTTT.

The chain uses TRBV29-1 and TRBJ1-1; 9 bases fit TRBD1. Germline values: CDR1 SQVTM, CDR2 ANQGSEA. V gave up 6 bases and J gave up 4 bases; unmatched junction bases: 6. This CDR3 is 13 amino acids long. CDR3 loop: CSVTGGRGTEAFF. The CDR3, as DNA: TGCAGCGTAACAGGGGGCCGGGGCACTGAAGCTTTCTTT.

This chain connects TRBV25-1 to TRBJ1-1, with TRBD1 matching 7 bases. V shed 6 bases, J shed 11 bases, and the junction held 6 bases outside the gene matches. Germline V gene lookup returns CDR1 MGHDK and CDR2 SYGVNS. The CDR3 loop spans 11 amino acids. The CDR3 bases are TGTGCCAGCAGCGGCATCAGGGGGGCTTTCTTT. Amino acid sequence: CASSGIRGAFF.

This chain joins TRBV5-1 and TRBJ2-1; 7 nucleotides agree with TRBD2. The germline V gene encodes CDR1 SGHRS and CDR2 YFSETQ. V lost 3 bases to trimming and J lost 2 bases; unmatched junction nucleotides: 2. This CDR3 has 14 amino acids. The CDR3 sequence: CASSSGGAYNEQFF. For the CDR3, the DNA is TGCGCCAGCAGCTCTGGGGGGGCCTACAATGAGCAGTTCTTC.

The chain joins TRBV7-8 to TRBJ2-1; the match to TRBD2 covers 9 bases. Germline loops: CDR1 SGHVS, CDR2 FQNEAQ. This CDR3 has 17 amino acids. Trimming at V came to 2 bases and at J to 9 bases, leaving 14 bases not matched to a gene. CDR3 bases: TGTGCCAGCAGCTTACCCGGACTAGCGAGCGGGCGCGCTGAGCAGTTCTTC. Protein: CASSLPGLASGRAEQFF.

This chain connects TRBV6-1 to TRBJ2-5; D possibly corresponds to TRBD1 (5 bases). V dropped 1 base and J dropped 5 bases, with 8 bases sitting between them. The CDR3 consists of 13 residues. Germline-derived CDR1 and CDR2 are MNHNS and SASEGT. The CDR3 region is CASSEVGAETQYF. CDR3 sequence (DNA): TGTGCCAGCAGTGAAGTAGGGGCGGAGACCCAGTACTTC.

J is TRBJ2-1 and V is TRBV11-3; 9 bases match TRBD2. Unmatched junction bases numbered 14, after V lost 5 bases and J lost 6 bases. Germline lookup yields CDR1 SGHNT and CDR2 YENEEA. This CDR3 region has 17 residues. CDR3 region: CASSPSWGGGAGNEQFF. The CDR3 nucleotides read TGTGCCAGCAGCCCTTCTTGGGGCGGGGGGGCCGGCAATGAGCAGTTCTTC.

The chain joins TRBV6-1 to TRBJ2-3; no clear D gene. Trimming stripped 4 bases from V and 0 bases from J, with 14 bases between. The CDR3 extends over 16 amino acids. Germline V gene sequence: CDR1 MNHNS, CDR2 SASEGT. The CDR3 bases are TGTGCCAGCAGTGGTGCACTTTCCGCTAGCACAGATACGCAGTATTTT. Translating gives CASSGALSASTDTQYF.

For this clone: Other DNA sequences in the same sample also yield this CDR3. The V call is TRBV7-2, the J call TRBJ1-1; no clear D. Trimming took 3 bases from V and 0 from J, leaving 5 bases between them. Germline-derived CDR1 and CDR2 are SGHTA and FQGNSA. This CDR3 is built from 13 residues. The DNA of the CDR3 is TGTGCCAGCAGCTTCTCGGTGAACACTGAAGCTTTCTTT. This encodes CASSFSVNTEAFF.

The chain employs TRBV12-3 or TRBV12-4 and TRBJ2-6; tentatively, D is TRBD1 (5 bases). Between the trimmed V and J ends, which lost 5 bases and 14 bases, there was a span of 10 bases. This CDR3 has 11 residues. The CDR3 is CASSPGQFLTF. The CDR3 nucleotides read TGTGCCAGCAGTCCCGGACAATTCCTGACTTTC.

The chain joins TRBV5-1 to TRBJ2-7; tentative D call: TRBD2 (7 bases). The CDR3 runs to 16 residues. Germline V lookup: CDR1 SGHRS, CDR2 YFSETQ. V lost 0 bases and J 2 bases, leaving 15 bases between the germline ends. The CDR3, as DNA: TGCGCCAGCAGCTTGGCGGGGGGCGCTAACCCCTACGAGCAGTACTTC. It encodes CASSLAGGANPYEQYF.

The chain recombines TRBV24-1 with TRBJ1-5; weak D call: TRBD1 (5 bases). CDR3 size: 15 residues. Trimming removed 2 bases from V and 4 bases from J, with 11 bases in between. CDR1 is KGHDR, CDR2 SFDVKD, per germline. For the CDR3, the DNA is TGTGCCACCAGTGATTCCGCGGGACGAAATCAGCCCCAGCATTTT. Encoded protein: CATSDSAGRNQPQHF.

This clone was counted once. The chain couples TRBV3-1 (or the pseudogene TRBV3-2) to TRBJ1-3; the match to TRBD1 covers 7 bases. CDR3 size: 18 residues. Germline CDR1 reads LGHDT; CDR2 reads YNNKEL (reference sequence). Trimming at V came to 3 bases and at J to 0 bases, leaving 11 bases not matched to a gene. CDR3 in amino acids: CASSHAARQGRSGNTIYF. The CDR3, as DNA: TGTGCCAGCAGCCACGCTGCGAGACAGGGACGCTCTGGAAACACCATATATTTT.

This chain uses TRBV7-2 with TRBJ2-3; 12 bases align to TRBD2. Germline CDR1 SGHTA, CDR2 FQGNSA. Trimming cost V 5 bases and J 6 bases; bases outside gene matches: 9. The CDR3 loop spans 16 amino acids. CDR3 loop: CASSHGDTSGGDTQYF. CDR3 coding DNA: TGTGCCAGCAGCCACGGGGATACTAGCGGGGGGGATACGCAGTATTTT.

V gene TRBV5-5 combines with J gene TRBJ2-2; 8 bases map to TRBD2. The junction had 6 bases not matched to a gene; V was cut back by 3 bases and J by 2 bases. The CDR3 runs 16 residues. The germline CDR1 and CDR2 sequences are SGHKS and YYEKEE (reference sequence). The CDR3 region is CASSSGGTTNTGELFF. CDR3 bases: TGTGCCAGCAGCTCGGGAGGGACCACTAACACCGGGGAGCTGTTTTTT.

V usage is TRBV5-5 and J usage is TRBJ2-7; D ambiguous. CDR1 and CDR2 (germline): SGHKS, YYEKEE (reference sequence). V lost 2 bases, J lost 5 bases, and 11 bases lay in between. This CDR3 spans 13 amino acids. The CDR3 loop reads CASSLDFTHEQYF. The CDR3 DNA follows: TGTGCCAGCAGCTTAGATTTCACTCACGAGCAGTACTTC.